This T cell receptor beta chain is drawn from a study of brain T cells in children with intractable seizures (dated by TCRdb to the early 2020s). About the study as a whole: A NanoString immunology panel was first used to screen resected brain tissue from around 57 pediatric epilepsy surgery cases for immune gene transcripts. Of the roughly twelve selected surgery cases, pre-surgery blood was also sequenced for eight, so four had brain tissue only. Beyond this particular receptor, the publication reports: Because pre- and post-surgery blood were sequenced to different depths, clones absent from the pre-surgery sample may reflect undersampling. The patients' HCMV serostatus was not known, and viral specificity was inferred solely from CDR3 sequence similarity.

The sample's time point, from its label and the paper: blood from clinic visit 5 months post-surgery; TSC patient then seizure free. Surgery cases with the highest brain T cell transcript signatures were selected for TCR beta chain sequencing of brain tissue and, where available, blood. Before surgery, the patients had been given at least one anti-epileptic drug. The TCR-sequenced patients were children whose drug-resistant epilepsy was caused by tuberous sclerosis complex, focal cortical dysplasia, Rasmussen encephalitis or hemimegalencephaly. The Monarch genomic DNA purification kit was used to extract bulk genomic DNA from unsorted brain tissue and whole blood. Reading the germline V gene gives CDR1 SGHNT and CDR2 YENEEA. Reading from cysteine to phenylalanine, the CDR3 counts 13 amino acids. The DNA shown is the 39-base CDR3, in frame from base 1. V is pared back by 3 bases and J by 2 bases, with 7 bases lying between the germline termini.

The immunoSEQ assay was applied to genomic DNA to generate the TCR beta chain sequences. Turning to the authors' computational methods: CDR3 sequences not starting with the conserved framework cysteine at position 104 were manually removed. To get clonality, the normalized Shannon's Diversity Index was subtracted from one, giving values from 0 (maximal diversity) to 1 (oligoclonal). Differences in the frequency of the same CDR3 between samples, such as brain versus blood, were assessed with chi-squared comparison-of-proportions tests. Public clonotypes were found through immuneACCESS searches, while the VDJdb browser was used to judge similarity to known antiviral clonotypes. Drawn from immuneACCESS, this table holds only the in-frame rearrangements with V and J called that TCRdb kept. Clones are partly lost; checked studies trace under half to an unresolved V gene and leave the rest unexplained. The V and J calls and clone size are taken from that table; D and trimming were inferred from the DNA. In this sample the table shows about 340,000 clones, nearly 95% of which occur a single time. The top ten hold 4.5% to 7% of the sample.

This clone showed up just once. Its antigen specificity is not known. No per-base quality is available; no much larger clone lies one base away. This chain joins TRBV11-3 to TRBJ1-2; a tentative D match to TRBD1 spans 6 bases. Material: peripheral blood, obtained about 5 months after surgery. The sequence was obtained from a boy under three years old with tuberous sclerosis and intractable seizures. The CDR3 protein: CASSFGQNYGYTF. The nucleotide sequence reads as follows: TGTGCCAGCAGCTTTGGACAGAACTATGGCTACACCTTC.